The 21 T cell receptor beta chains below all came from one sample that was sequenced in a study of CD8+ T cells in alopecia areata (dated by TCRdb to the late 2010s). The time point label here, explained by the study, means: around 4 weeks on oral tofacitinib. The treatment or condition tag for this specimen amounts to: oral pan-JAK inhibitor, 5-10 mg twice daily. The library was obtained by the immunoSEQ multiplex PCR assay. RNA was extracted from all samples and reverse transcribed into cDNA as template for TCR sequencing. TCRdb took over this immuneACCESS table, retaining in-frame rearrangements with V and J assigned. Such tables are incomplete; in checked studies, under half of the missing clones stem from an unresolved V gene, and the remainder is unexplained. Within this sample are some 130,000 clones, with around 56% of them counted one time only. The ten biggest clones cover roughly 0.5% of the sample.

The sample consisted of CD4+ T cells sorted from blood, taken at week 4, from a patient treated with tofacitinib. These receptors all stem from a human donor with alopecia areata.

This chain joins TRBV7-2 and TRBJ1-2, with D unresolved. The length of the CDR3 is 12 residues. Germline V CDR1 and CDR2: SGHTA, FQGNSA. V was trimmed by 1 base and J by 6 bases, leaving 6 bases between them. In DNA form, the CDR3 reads TGTGCCAGCAGCTTAGTTCGGGATGGCTACACCTTC. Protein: CASSLVRDGYTF.

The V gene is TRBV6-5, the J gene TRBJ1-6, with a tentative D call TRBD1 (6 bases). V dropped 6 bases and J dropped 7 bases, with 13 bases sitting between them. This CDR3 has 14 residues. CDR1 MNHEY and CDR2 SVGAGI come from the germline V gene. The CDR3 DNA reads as TGTGCCAGCAGACCACAGGGTAACAATTCACCCCTCCACTTT. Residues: CASRPQGNNSPLHF.

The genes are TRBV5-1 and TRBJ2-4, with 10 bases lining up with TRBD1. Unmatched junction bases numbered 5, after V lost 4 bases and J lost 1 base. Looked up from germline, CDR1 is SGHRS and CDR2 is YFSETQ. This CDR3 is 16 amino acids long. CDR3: CASSRTGGSAKNIQYF. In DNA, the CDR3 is TGCGCCAGCAGCCGGACAGGGGGATCGGCCAAAAACATTCAGTACTTC.

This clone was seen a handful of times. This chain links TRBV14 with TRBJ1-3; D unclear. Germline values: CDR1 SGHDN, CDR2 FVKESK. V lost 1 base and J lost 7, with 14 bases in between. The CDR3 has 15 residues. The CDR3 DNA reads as TGTGCCAGCAGCCAAGGGCAGAGAGTACTGAACACCATATATTTT. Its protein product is CASSQGQRVLNTIYF.

CDR3 DNA: TGTGCCAGCAGTGTATCGCCGGGACAGGGCGTAGAAGCTTTCTTT. Amino acid sequence: CASSVSPGQGVEAFF. The genes are TRBV25-1 and TRBJ1-1; 9 bases match TRBD1. This CDR3 comprises 15 residues. The V gene end was trimmed by 4 bases and the J gene end by 8 bases; junction bases not matched to a gene: 11. Per the germline V gene, CDR1 is MGHDK and CDR2 is SYGVNS.

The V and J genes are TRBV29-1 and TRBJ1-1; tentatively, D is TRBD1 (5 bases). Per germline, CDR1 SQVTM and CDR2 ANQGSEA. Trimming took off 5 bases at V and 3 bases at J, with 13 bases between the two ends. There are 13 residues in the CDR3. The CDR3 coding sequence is TGCAGCGTTAGAGGCAGGGCCTACACTGAAGCTTTCTTT. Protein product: CSVRGRAYTEAFF.

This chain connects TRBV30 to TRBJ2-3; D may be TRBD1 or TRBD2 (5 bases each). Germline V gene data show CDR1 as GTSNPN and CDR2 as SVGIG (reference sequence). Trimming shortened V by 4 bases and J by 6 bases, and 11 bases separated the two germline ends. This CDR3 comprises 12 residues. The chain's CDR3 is CAWTRGRDTQYF. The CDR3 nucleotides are TGTGCCTGGACAAGGGGACGGGATACGCAGTATTTT.

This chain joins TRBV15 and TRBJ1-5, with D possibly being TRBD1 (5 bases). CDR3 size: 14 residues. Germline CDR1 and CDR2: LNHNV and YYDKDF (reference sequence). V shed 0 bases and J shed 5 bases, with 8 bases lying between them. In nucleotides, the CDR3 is TGTGCCACCAGCAGAGATTGGGGGGATCAGCCCCAGCATTTT. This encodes CATSRDWGDQPQHF.

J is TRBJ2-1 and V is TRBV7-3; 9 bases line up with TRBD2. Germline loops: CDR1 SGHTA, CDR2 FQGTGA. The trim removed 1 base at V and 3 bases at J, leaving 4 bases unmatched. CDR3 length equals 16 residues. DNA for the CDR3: TGTGCCAGCAGCTTAAAGGCTAGCGGGGACTACAATGAGCAGTTCTTC. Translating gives CASSLKASGDYNEQFF.

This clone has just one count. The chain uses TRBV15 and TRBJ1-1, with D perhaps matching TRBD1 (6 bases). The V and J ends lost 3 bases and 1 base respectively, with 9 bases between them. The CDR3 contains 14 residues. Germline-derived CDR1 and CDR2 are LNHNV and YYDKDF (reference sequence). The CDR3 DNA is TGTGCCACCAGCAGGGGACAAACGAACACTGAAGCTTTCTTT. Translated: CATSRGQTNTEAFF. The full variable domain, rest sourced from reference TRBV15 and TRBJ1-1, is DAMVIQNPRYQVTQFGKPVTLSCSQTLNHNVMYWYQQKSSQAPKLLFHYYDKDFNNEADTPDNFQSRRPNTSFCFLDIRSPGLGDTAMYLCATSRGQTNTEAFFGQGTRLTVV.

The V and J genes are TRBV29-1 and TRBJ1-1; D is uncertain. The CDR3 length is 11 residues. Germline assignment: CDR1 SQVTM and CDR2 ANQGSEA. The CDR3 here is CTGFLNTEAFF. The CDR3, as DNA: TGCACGGGTTTTTTGAACACTGAAGCTTTCTTT.

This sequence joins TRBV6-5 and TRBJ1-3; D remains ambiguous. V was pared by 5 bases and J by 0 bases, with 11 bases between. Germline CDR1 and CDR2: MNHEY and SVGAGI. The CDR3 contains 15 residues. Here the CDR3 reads CASSPGRNSGNTIYF. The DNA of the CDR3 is TGTGCCAGCAGTCCCGGACGGAACTCTGGAAACACCATATATTTT.

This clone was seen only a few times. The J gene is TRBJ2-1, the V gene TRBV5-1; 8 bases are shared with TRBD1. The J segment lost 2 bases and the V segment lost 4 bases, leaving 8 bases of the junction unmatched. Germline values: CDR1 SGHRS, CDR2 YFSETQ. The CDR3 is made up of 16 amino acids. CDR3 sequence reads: CASSTQTGDPYNEQFF. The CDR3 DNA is TGCGCCAGCAGCACCCAGACAGGGGACCCCTACAATGAGCAGTTCTTC.

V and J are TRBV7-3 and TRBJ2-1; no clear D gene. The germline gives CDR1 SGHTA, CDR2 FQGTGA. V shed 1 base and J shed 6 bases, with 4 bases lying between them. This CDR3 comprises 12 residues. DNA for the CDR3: TGTGCCAGCAGCTTAAACCGCAATGAGCAGTTCTTC. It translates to CASSLNRNEQFF.

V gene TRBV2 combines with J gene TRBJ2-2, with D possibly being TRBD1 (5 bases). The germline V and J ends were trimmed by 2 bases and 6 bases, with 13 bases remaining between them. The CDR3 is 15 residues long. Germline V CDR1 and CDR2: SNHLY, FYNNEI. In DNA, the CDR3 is TGTGCCAGCAGTGAACTGGGGCTTAGTGCCGGGGAGCTGTTTTTT. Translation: CASSELGLSAGELFF.

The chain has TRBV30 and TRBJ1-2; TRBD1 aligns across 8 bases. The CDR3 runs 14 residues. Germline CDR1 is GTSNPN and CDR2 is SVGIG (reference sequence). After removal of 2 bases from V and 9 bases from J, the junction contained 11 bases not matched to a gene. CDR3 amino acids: CAWSTRQGSASYTF. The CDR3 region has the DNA TGTGCCTGGAGTACGAGACAGGGGAGCGCGAGCTACACCTTC.

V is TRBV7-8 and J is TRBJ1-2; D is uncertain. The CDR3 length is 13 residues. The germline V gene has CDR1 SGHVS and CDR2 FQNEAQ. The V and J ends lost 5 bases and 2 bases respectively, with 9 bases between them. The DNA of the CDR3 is TGTGCCAGCAGCCACAGCCAGAACTATGGCTACACCTTC. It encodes CASSHSQNYGYTF.

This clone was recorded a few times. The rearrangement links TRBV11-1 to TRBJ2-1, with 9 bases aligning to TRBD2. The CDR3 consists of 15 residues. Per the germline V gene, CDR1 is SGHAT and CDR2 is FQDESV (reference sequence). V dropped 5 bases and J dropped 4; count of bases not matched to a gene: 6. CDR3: CASSLGLAGYNEQFF. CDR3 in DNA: TGTGCCAGCAGCCTAGGGCTAGCGGGGTACAATGAGCAGTTCTTC.

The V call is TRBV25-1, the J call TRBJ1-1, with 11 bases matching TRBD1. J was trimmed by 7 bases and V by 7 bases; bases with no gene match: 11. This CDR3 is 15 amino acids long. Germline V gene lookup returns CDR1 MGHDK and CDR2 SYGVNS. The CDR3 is CASTNNAGTGGEAFF. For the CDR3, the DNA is TGTGCCAGCACTAATAACGCAGGGACAGGGGGTGAAGCTTTCTTT. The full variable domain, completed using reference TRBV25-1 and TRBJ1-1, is EADIYQTPRYLVIGTGKKITLECSQTMGHDKMYWYQQDPGMELHLIHYSYGVNSTEKGDLSSESTVSRIRTEHFPLTLESARPSHTSQYLCASTNNAGTGGEAFFGQGTRLTVV.

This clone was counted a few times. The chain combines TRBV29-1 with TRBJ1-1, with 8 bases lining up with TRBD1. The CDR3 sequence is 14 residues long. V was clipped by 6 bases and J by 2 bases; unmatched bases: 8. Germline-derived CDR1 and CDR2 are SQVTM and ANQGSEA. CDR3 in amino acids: CSVYGQGSNTEAFF. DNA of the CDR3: TGCAGCGTCTACGGACAGGGATCAAACACTGAAGCTTTCTTT.

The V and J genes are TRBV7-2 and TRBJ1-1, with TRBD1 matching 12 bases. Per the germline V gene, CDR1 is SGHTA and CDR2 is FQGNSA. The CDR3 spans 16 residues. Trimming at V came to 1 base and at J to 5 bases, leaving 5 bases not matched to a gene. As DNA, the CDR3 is TGTGCCAGCAGCTTAGGCGGGGACAGGGGGCGAACTGAAGCTTTCTTT. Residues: CASSLGGDRGRTEAFF. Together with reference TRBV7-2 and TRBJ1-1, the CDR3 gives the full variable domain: GAGVSQSPSNKVTEKGKDVELRCDPISGHTALYWYRQSLGQGLEFLIYFQGNSAPDKSGLPSDRFSAERTGGSVSTLTIQRTQQEDSAVYLCASSLGGDRGRTEAFFGQGTRLTVV.